These 6 T cell receptor beta chains came from one sample sequenced in a study of OX40 agonist ivuxolimab in advanced cancers. TCRdb's copy holds only in-frame clones and misses some; the assay was immunoSEQ multiplex PCR. The repertoire holds 40,000 to 50,000 clones, about 88% seen once, with over 10% in the top ten. The starting material was CD4+ or CD8+ T cells sorted from blood, obtained in a trial of the OX40 agonist ivuxolimab. The receptors stem from an adult with an advanced solid tumor such as melanoma, head and neck, liver or kidney cancer.

The CDR3 protein is CASSLLAGRTDTQYF. The CDR3 coding sequence is TGTGCCAGCAGTTTGCTAGCGGGGCGCACAGATACGCAGTATTTT. This chain connects TRBV27 to TRBJ2-3, with TRBD2 identical over 9 bases. The V gene's germline CDR1 is MNHEY and CDR2 SMNVEV (reference sequence). The CDR3 runs to 15 residues. J was trimmed by 1 base and V by 3 bases; bases with no gene match: 2.

Within the sample, this clone is medium-sized. This chain connects TRBV30 to TRBJ2-3; unclear D gene. With 3 bases removed from V and 2 bases from J, the gap between germline ends came to 15 bases. The germline V gene encodes CDR1 GTSNPN and CDR2 SVGIG (reference sequence). The length of the CDR3 is 15 residues. The CDR3 sequence: CAWRTGGWTTDTQYF. The CDR3 coding sequence is TGTGCCTGGAGGACTGGTGGCTGGACCACAGATACGCAGTATTTT.

The V gene is TRBV5-4, the J gene TRBJ2-2, with TRBD2 matching 12 bases. This CDR3 comprises 17 residues. The J segment lost 3 bases and the V segment lost 2 bases, leaving 5 bases of the junction unmatched. Germline V gene sequence: CDR1 SGHNT, CDR2 YYREEE (reference sequence). This CDR3 is CASSFPSGGAYTGELFF. The CDR3 bases are TGTGCCAGCAGCTTCCCTAGCGGGGGGGCTTACACCGGGGAGCTGTTTTTT.

The chain combines TRBV10-3 with TRBJ1-2; 8 bases line up with TRBD1. V shed 3 bases, J shed 0 bases, and the junction held 3 bases outside the gene matches. The CDR3 sequence is 15 residues long. Per the germline V gene, CDR1 is ENHRY and CDR2 is SYGVKD. CDR3 DNA: TGTGCCATCAGTGACGTGACAGGGGCTAACTATGGCTACACCTTC. This codes for CAISDVTGANYGYTF.

The chain carries TRBV19 and TRBJ1-1; D ambiguous. CDR1 LNHDA and CDR2 SQIVND come from the germline V gene (reference sequence). V was trimmed by 8 bases and J by 6 bases, leaving 7 bases between them. The CDR3 extends over 10 amino acids. The CDR3 reads CASGTPEAFF. CDR3 sequence (DNA): TGTGCCAGTGGCACCCCTGAAGCTTTCTTT. The full variable domain, with the rest looked up from reference TRBV19 and TRBJ1-1, is DGGITQSPKYLFRKEGQNVTLSCEQNLNHDAMYWYRQDPGQGLRLIYYSQIVNDFQKGDIAEGYSVSREKKESFPLTVTSAQKNPTAFYLCASGTPEAFFGQGTRLTVV.

This chain links TRBV6-5 with TRBJ2-1; D is unclear. The germline CDR1 and CDR2 sequences are MNHEY and SVGAGI. The germline V and J ends were trimmed by 0 bases and 6 bases, with 12 bases remaining between them. The CDR3 extends over 15 amino acids. The DNA of the CDR3 is TGTGCCAGCAGTTACTCGAAAGGTTTGACCAATGAGCAGTTCTTC. Protein sequence: CASSYSKGLTNEQFF.